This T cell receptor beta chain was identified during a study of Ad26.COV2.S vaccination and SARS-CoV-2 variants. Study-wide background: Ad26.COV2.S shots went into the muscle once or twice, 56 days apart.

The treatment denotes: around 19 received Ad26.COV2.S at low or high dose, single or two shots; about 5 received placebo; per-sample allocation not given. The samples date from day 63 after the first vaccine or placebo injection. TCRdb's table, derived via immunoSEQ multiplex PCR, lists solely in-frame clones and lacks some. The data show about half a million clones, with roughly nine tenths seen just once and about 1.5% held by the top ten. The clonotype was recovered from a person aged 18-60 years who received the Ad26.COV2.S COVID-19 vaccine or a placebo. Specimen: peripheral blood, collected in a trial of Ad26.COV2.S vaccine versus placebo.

CDR3 DNA sequence: TGCGCCAGCAGCATCCGGGACAGGGGTTTCCAGTACACCGGGGAGCTGTTTTTT. Its translation: CASSIRDRGFQYTGELFF. V is TRBV4-1 and J is TRBJ2-2; 10 positions match TRBD1. V was pared by 5 bases and J by 3 bases, with 12 bases of the junction left unmatched. The CDR3 has 18 amino acids. CDR1 is MGHRA, CDR2 YSYEKL, per germline.